This TCR beta chain was retrieved from a study of blood T cell repertoires in COVID-19. In the study overall: T cells, B-cell-depleted T cells, or PBMCs provided the cDNA or gDNA that served as material.

Trimming took 6 bases from V and 3 from J; bases not matched to a gene: 18. There are 18 residues in the CDR3. Germline CDR1 and CDR2: LNHDA and SQIVND (reference sequence). Authors' processing steps: The authors estimated nucleated cell counts from reference gene primer amplification. The protocol was immunoSEQ multiplex PCR, while the TCRdb copy is restricted to in-frame clones and leaves out a portion. That table furnishes V, J and clone size, whereas the DNA furnished D and trimming. The table records about 83,000 clones, approximately 86% of them present only once. The source of this sequence is an elderly man with active or convalescent COVID-19. This chain links TRBV19 with TRBJ1-1; 8 bases agree with TRBD1. Material for sequencing was peripheral blood. This chain's CDR3 is CASSSVERTGPRDTEAFF. The CDR3 DNA reads TGTGCCAGTAGCTCAGTCGAAAGGACAGGGCCGCGGGACACTGAAGCTTTCTTT. The whole variable domain, filled in from reference TRBV19 and TRBJ1-1, reads DGGITQSPKYLFRKEGQNVTLSCEQNLNHDAMYWYRQDPGQGLRLIYYSQIVNDFQKGDIAEGYSVSREKKESFPLTVTSAQKNPTAFYLCASSSVERTGPRDTEAFFGQGTRLTVV.